The rows below give T cell receptor beta chains drawn from one sample of a study of technical replicates of blood from a handful of donors. Clones were sequenced by immunoSEQ multiplex PCR, and TCRdb holds only the in-frame ones, with some missing. This sample has tens of thousands of clones, with just under 90% found just once. The source material was PBMCs. These receptors were taken from a human donor in good health. Some clones in this sample may be carry-over from other donors' samples. CDR3s include the opening cysteine and the closing phenylalanine or tryptophan. D genes are given only for firm matches.

d_gene	v_gene	j_gene	CDR3aa	CDR3nt
TRBD1	TRBV18	TRBJ1-2	CASSLPGRTGGDGYTF	TGTGCCAGCTCACTACCGGGACGGACAGGGGGAGATGGCTACACCTTC
-	TRBV5-1	TRBJ1-2	CASSLEGSMGLGYGYTF	TGCGCCAGCAGCTTGGAAGGGAGTATGGGACTAGGCTATGGCTACACCTTC
-	TRBV27	TRBJ2-7	CASSSSSYEQYF	TGTGCCAGCAGTTCGAGCTCCTACGAGCAGTACTTC
TRBD1	TRBV4-3	TRBJ2-7	CASSLGQGLIYEQYF	TGCGCCAGCAGCTTAGGACAGGGACTTATCTACGAGCAGTACTTC
-	TRBV2	TRBJ1-3	CASSEMGAGNTIYF	TGTGCCAGCAGTGAAATGGGAGCTGGAAACACCATATATTTT
-	TRBV6-5	TRBJ1-2	CASSPTGGLYGYTF	TGTGCCAGCAGCCCCACCGGGGGGCTGTATGGCTACACCTTC
TRBD2	TRBV11-2	TRBJ2-1	CASSPILAGEGGRNEQFF	TGTGCCAGCAGCCCCATCCTAGCGGGAGAGGGGGGTCGGAATGAGCAGTTCTTC
-	TRBV21-1	TRBJ1-5	CASTQGNQPQHF	TGTGCCAGCACCCAGGGGAATCAGCCCCAGCATTTT
TRBD2	TRBV5-1	TRBJ2-1	CASSPSPGGHNEQFF	TGCGCCAGCAGCCCCTCTCCGGGGGGACACAATGAGCAGTTCTTC
-	TRBV9	TRBJ2-1	CASSPPWASAYNEQFF	TGTGCCAGCAGCCCCCCTTGGGCTAGCGCCTACAATGAGCAGTTCTTC